What follows is one T cell receptor beta chain and its context. The data derive from a study of CD8 T cells in Susac syndrome. This CDR3 is built from 17 residues. Trimming left V 0 bases short and J 0 bases short, with 12 bases between. RNA in amounts of about 0.45 to 1 ug was reverse transcribed with random hexamers. An immunoSEQ multiplex PCR generated amplified TCR beta CDR3 products spanning 54 Vbeta and 13 Jbeta. TCRdb independently ran MiXCR on the immunoSEQ multiplex PCR reads; one entry per CDR3 protein. The sample has approximately 260,000 distinct CDR3 sequences, approximately 95% seen once. Patients with Susac syndrome fulfilled recently defined diagnostic criteria for definite or probable disease.

The TCR was taken from a human donor with Susac syndrome. Input material: CD4+ T cells from PBMCs. This chain links TRBV12-3 or TRBV12-4 with TRBJ2-1; D might be TRBD1 (7 bases). This chain's CDR3 is CASSLARGARSYNEQFF. Here the CDR3 DNA reads TGTGCCAGCAGTTTAGCCAGGGGGGCACGCTCCTACAATGAGCAGTTCTTC.